This TCR beta chain came from a study of vaccination and CD4 T cells after COVID-19. Study at large: The convalescents were made up of six males and four females, two of whom were Hispanic.

Oncomine TCR Beta short-read sequencing was applied to DNA from cultured CD4+ T cells. Using the QIAamp micro DNA kit, genomic DNA was extracted from the CD4+ T cells that had been cultured. In TCRdb, the PCR reads were re-called with MiXCR into one record per CDR3 protein. This table holds approximately 12,000 distinct CDR3 sequences, roughly 29% found once. The treatment was: approximately 9-day PBMC culture with coronavirus spike peptide pools or control peptides (ViraFEST assay). This clonotype was counted a few times. Its antigen is not identified. The germline V and J ends were trimmed by 6 bases and 5 bases, with 17 bases remaining between them. The V gene's germline CDR1 is MNHEY and CDR2 SVGEGT. The CDR3 covers 14 residues.

The gene calls are TRBV6-2 or TRBV6-3 and TRBJ2-7; D is possibly TRBD2 (5 bases). The source of this sequence is a human donor who had recovered from COVID-19. The material sequenced was CD4+ T cells from blood, cultured in vitro, taken after SARS-CoV-2 vaccination. The CDR3 sequence is CASSLERDIHEQYF. In DNA form, the CDR3 reads TGTGCCAGCAGCCTCGAGAGGGATATACACGAGCAGTACTTC.